This TCR beta chain was observed in a study of cytomegalovirus exposure and HLA in healthy donors (dated by TCRdb to about 2017). Regarding the study in general: In an earlier analysis of fewer than 750 of the donors, 276 Gb of sequence data and 117 million unique TCR beta sequences from about 190 million T cells were reported. The later analysis used no new phenotypic data to find candidate immune exposures, relying instead on TCR beta sequences and their occurrence across donors. Besides the first cohort of roughly 640 subjects, a separate validation cohort made up of 120 different subjects was used. To predict cytomegalovirus infection status, the study combined high-throughput TCR immunosequencing, statistical association of individual TCRs with disease status, and machine learning. The study aimed to test whether cataloging public T cell receptors could reveal signatures of past pathogen exposure. Because of strong linkage in the cohort, four to six DR-DQ haplotypes were treated as single units for association and clustering. The T cell repertoires of some 700 subjects were profiled by immunosequencing and related to cytomegalovirus serostatus. Genome-wide SNP genotypes for about 65% of the 666 donors were used in a later genetic analysis, which treated that subset as a discovery cohort. To decide whether each TCR beta V gene segment behaved as functional or pseudogenic, an earlier analysis of approximately 600 of the donors relied on high-throughput TCR beta sequencing. Alongside the repertoire data, information on donor age, sex, ethnicity and CMV serostatus was compiled. In a later analysis, previously published TCR beta repertoires from some 640 donors were re-analyzed and high-resolution HLA genotyping was added so that TCR occurrence patterns could be studied. The genetic ancestry cluster associated with self-reported Caucasian donors included 80% to 90% of the roughly 400 genotyped donors. Class I and class II HLA loci were covered by the typing at four-digit resolution. An early release that covered some 630 HLA-typed donors contained 250 to 350 gigabases of sequencing data and tens of millions of unique TCR sequences. Among several hundred genotyped donors of the cohort, an average of approximately 200,000 unique TCR beta nucleotide sequences was sequenced per donor, of which about 19% were non-productive. Typing coverage varied by locus: roughly 629-640 donors for A, B, C, DRB1 and DQB1; around 560 for DQA1; around 610 for DPA1; approximately 450 for DPB1. All discovery cohort repertoires had been generated on a single sequencing platform. Beyond this particular receptor, the publication reports: According to a later analysis, parvovirus B19, influenza, CMV and Epstein-Barr virus appeared linked to several top co-occurrence clusters. A further reported finding was that TCR beta sequences accurately predicted the HLA-A and HLA-B alleles for most subjects in the first cohort. The only immune exposure information available for the cohort was CMV serostatus. Because HLA typing was missing for some donors at each locus, association tests included only the typed subset. Some IMGT-functional V segments, including TRBV6-2 and TRBV6-3, could not be told apart with the 87-base-pair reads, so those segments were excluded. Compared with the roughly 710-donor mean, donors in an Asian-associated ancestry cluster had fewer N-insertions in productive TCRs, according to a later genetic analysis. Correlated functional status among segregating V segments might reflect linkage disequilibrium, but an unknown experimental factor could not be ruled out. Roughly 15 rarely observed V segments, including chromosome 9 orphons, were excluded from the earlier analysis of about 500 of the donors because counts were too low. The cohort was sequenced for TCR beta chains only, and without alpha or paired-chain data the features that could be detected were limited. In a later analysis, HLA-associated TCR beta chains were found to be more clonally expanded and to have lower generation probabilities than equally common non-associated chains. A later analysis found that TCR association rates varied across HLA loci, with DRB1 alleles showing the most associated TCRs and HLA-C alleles the fewest. According to the authors, the approach could potentially be generalized to other disease states and immunological phenotypes. V-gene and J-gene trimming of TCR beta chains was associated with a missense DCLRE1C variant in a later genetic analysis, and the association was replicated in an independent cohort. Presence/absence analyses assumed roughly uniform sequencing depth across donors, an assumption that may not hold. Across donors, most TCR sequences were observed very rarely, whereas some public TCRs were present in many individuals. The classifier was reported to diagnose cytomegalovirus status with high specificity and sensitivity in both the original cohort and the validation cohort. At a false discovery rate of 0.05, a later analysis linked under 20,000 TCR beta sequences to specific HLA alleles. In an earlier analysis of approximately 590 of the donors, most TCR beta V segments appeared in productive rearrangements about 87% or about 30% of the time, broadly matching IMGT annotations. Three of the identified cytomegalovirus-associated TCR beta chains were confirmed in vitro to be specific for cytomegalovirus antigens. A total of fewer than 200 TCR beta chains were listed by the study as associated with cytomegalovirus. A cluster of highly shared sequence variants was judged likely to represent a technical artifact of the sequencing pipeline. When HLA alleles, especially DR and DQ, strongly co-occurred, TCR associations were difficult to assign to individual alleles. In a later analysis, most CMV-associated TCR beta chains were found to appear HLA-restricted, with HLA associations seemingly driven largely by CMV exposure.

Its CDR3 holds 16 amino acids, cysteine through phenylalanine. Of all the DNA, just the CDR3 is kept, 48 bases in frame from base 1. At the junction V is shortened by 8 bases and J by 6 bases; bases outside the gene matches: 15. For CDR1 and CDR2, the germline V gene (reference sequence) lists MNHEY and SMNVEV. In total, over 600 healthy bone marrow donors made up the cohort. Cohort members were all nominally healthy when sampled, although unrecorded immune exposures were likely present. The donor tested CMV seropositive, placing the donor among the 290 or so seropositive members of the cohort. Each donor provided a peripheral blood sample, and peripheral blood mononuclear cells were used for TCR beta sequencing. The Qiagen DNeasy Blood Extraction Kit was used to extract genomic DNA from the blood cell samples. The library was built by means of the immunoSEQ multiplex PCR assay. The multiplex PCR relied on a mix of 60 forward primers for TCR Vbeta segments and 13 reverse primers for TCR Jbeta segments. Amplification of the CDR3 region of rearranged TCR beta genes was performed with a multiplex PCR assay on genomic DNA. On the Illumina HiSeq System, the amplified TCR beta libraries were sequenced as 87-base-pair reads. As for the original processing: Across the roughly 600 repertoires, a later analysis counted 60 million to 90 million unique TCR beta chains, roughly 11 million of which were shared by at least two donors. Raw reads were error-corrected and collapsed into unique sequences with a nearest-neighbor algorithm that merged closely related sequences to remove PCR and sequencing errors. CDR3 sequences were aligned to IMGT reference sequences to assign V, D and J gene segments. For a sequence to be retained, at least a six-nucleotide match to both a V gene segment and a J gene segment was required. Rearrangements were called productive when the CDR3 lacked stop codons and stayed in frame with V and J; all others were non-productive. CDR3 was defined according to IMGT convention as the region running from the second conserved V-encoded cysteine to the conserved J-encoded phenylalanine. In an earlier analysis of roughly 610 of the donors, sequences lacking an unambiguous match to a single V gene segment were excluded. An earlier analysis of approximately 590 of the donors called V segments functional above 56.7% productive rearrangements and segregating when the between-donor standard deviation exceeded 5%. A statistical classification framework was built to diagnose cytomegalovirus status from the catalog of TCR beta chain sequences. In a later analysis, V and J genes were assigned by comparing TCR nucleotide sequences against IMGT/GENE-DB human TR gene sequences. A later analysis assigned CDR3 sequences and most-parsimonious VDJ recombination scenarios with the TCRdist pipeline. In a later analysis, each TCR beta chain was defined by its CDR3 amino acid sequence together with its V-gene family, and reads lacking a unique V-gene family were excluded. To address suspected cross-contamination and a sequencing artifact, a later analysis removed 592 highly shared, low-generation-probability nucleotide sequences. A later analysis calculated a clonal expansion index for each public chain from normalized within-repertoire ranks of inferred template counts. In a later analysis, generation probabilities were computed with a VDJ recombination model fitted to out-of-frame rearrangements, and the resulting probabilities were checked against IGoR. In a later analysis, TCR-TCR, TCR-HLA and TCR-CMV co-occurrence was scored with hypergeometric tests, and a repertoire-size bias correction was applied to TCR pairs. In a later analysis, false discovery rates were estimated by permuting HLA or CMV assignments 20 times. In a later analysis, co-occurring TCRs were grouped using DBSCAN, with TCRdist sequence similarity added in when clustering inside HLA-allele-positive subsets. For co-occurrence clustering, repertoires with fewer than 30,000 or more than 120,000 public chains were excluded, along with a handful of repertoires with anomalous nucleotide sharing. Imported from immuneACCESS, the table was reduced by TCRdb to in-frame sequences with V and J called. These copies leave out some clones; in studies compared against another copy, an unresolved V gene accounts for under half, and the cause of the remainder is not known. V and J calls and clone size are those listed in that table; D and trimming were worked out from the DNA. The sample table shows under 170,000 clones, and around 79% are seen once. Roughly 6.7% of the sample belongs to the ten largest clones.

Turning to this clone: Its antigen target is currently unknown. Nothing much larger sits one base from this clone, and base qualities are not available.

What was sequenced was PBMCs. In this chain, TRBV27 is recombined with TRBJ2-1; 8 middle bases align to TRBD2. This receptor was identified in a man in his forties or fifties in good health and CMV-seropositive. The nucleotide sequence is TGTGCCAGCGCAAAGGATGGTCCAGCGGGAGTCAATGAGCAGTTCTTC. It is translated as CASAKDGPAGVNEQFF.